These T cell receptor beta chains were read from a single sample in a study of T cells after yellow fever vaccination. TCRdb reanalysed the 5' RACE reads using MiXCR and keeps one entry per CDR3 protein. The sample has almost 600,000 distinct CDR3 sequences, approximately 15% seen once. The material was PBMCs, obtained on the day of the yellow fever booster vaccination. The source of these receptors is a man aged 30 to 45 who received the YFV17D yellow fever vaccine. Each CDR3 is given with its conserved first and last residue. Each record gives: V gene, CDR3 length, D gene, clone size, J gene, CDR3 DNA, CDR3 protein. A D gene is named only where the DNA matches it firmly. Clone size is given for some rows only: seen once, a few or many times, or a class if the clone is expanded.

TRBV7-8	13	.	few	TRBJ2-3	TGTGCCAGCAGCCCCCCCGCGACAGATACGCAGTATTTT	CASSPPATDTQYF
TRBV20-1	12	TRBD2	.	TRBJ2-4	TGCAGTGCTAGGAATCTAGCGGGCATTCAGTACTTC	CSARNLAGIQYF
TRBV12-3/TRBV12-4	15	.	few	TRBJ2-7	TGTGCCAGCAGTTTAAGGCAGGCCTCCACCTACGAGCAGTACTTC	CASSLRQASTYEQYF
TRBV29-1	9	.	few	TRBJ2-3	TGCAGCGCTGGTCGGACGCAGTATTTT	CSAGRTQYF
TRBV10-3	15	TRBD1	.	TRBJ2-2	TGTGCCATCAGTCCAGAGGCAGGGGGCATCGGGGAGCTGTTTTTT	CAISPEAGGIGELFF
TRBV6-5	13	.	.	TRBJ1-1	TGTGCCAGCAGTTACGGCCGGGTCACTGAAGCTTTCTTT	CASSYGRVTEAFF
TRBV7-2	16	.	.	TRBJ2-7	TGTGCCAGCAGCTTAGGGCCGGTACAGGGTGGCTACGAGCAGTACTTC	CASSLGPVQGGYEQYF
TRBV3-1	15	.	few	TRBJ1-1	TGTGCCAGCAGCCCAGCCGGGGTGGGGACCACTGAAGCTTTCTTT	CASSPAGVGTTEAFF
TRBV27	15	TRBD1	few	TRBJ1-4	TGTGCCAGACCAGAGTTGACAGGGGTTATTGAAAAACTGTTTTTT	CARPELTGVIEKLFF
TRBV29-1	13	.	.	TRBJ2-2	TGCAGCACCCGGGCCTTATCCACCGGGGAGCTGTTTTTT	CSTRALSTGELFF
TRBV19	14	.	.	TRBJ1-2	TGTGCCAGTAGTATCGGTCTGAGCCGGGAGGGCTACACCTTC	CASSIGLSREGYTF
TRBV5-5	15	.	few	TRBJ1-2	TGTGCCAGCAGCAGGGGGAGCGGTCTCAACTATGGCTACACCTTC	CASSRGSGLNYGYTF
TRBV4-2	15	TRBD2	few	TRBJ2-7	TGTGCCAGCAGCCAAAACCCGGGGGGGTCCTACGAGCAGTACTTC	CASSQNPGGSYEQYF
TRBV12-3/TRBV12-4	15	.	few	TRBJ2-3	TGTGCCAGCAGCCCCACGGGACGGGAGGGGGCTACGCAGTATTTT	CASSPTGREGATQYF
TRBV20-1	14	TRBD1	few	TRBJ1-5	TGCAGTGCTAGTGCCGGCACAGGGGTTTTGCCCCAGCATTTT	CSASAGTGVLPQHF
TRBV4-2	21	.	few	TRBJ2-6	TGTGCCAGCAGCCAACAGGCAATGGTCTTCTCTGGGCTAATCGGGGCCAACGTCCTGACTTTC	CASSQQAMVFSGLIGANVLTF
TRBV14	13	.	.	TRBJ2-3	TGTGCCAGCAGCCAAGAATGGTCAGCTACGCAGTATTTT	CASSQEWSATQYF
TRBV7-9	12	.	many	TRBJ2-1	TGTGCCAGCAGCCTTGGCCCGGACACCTCCCTCTTC	CASSLGPDTSLF
TRBV12-3/TRBV12-4	15	.	few	TRBJ1-2	TGTGCCAGCAGCCCGGAGGGCATAATCGGCTATGGCTACACCTTC	CASSPEGIIGYGYTF
TRBV6-4	14	.	.	TRBJ2-2	TGTGCCAGCAGTGACGTCTCCCTCACCGGGGAGCTGTTTTTT	CASSDVSLTGELFF
TRBV4-3	13	.	few	TRBJ2-2	TGCGCCAGCAGCCATCAGGACCGCGGGGAGCTGTTTTTT	CASSHQDRGELFF
TRBV7-2	11	.	.	TRBJ2-1	TGTGCCAGCAGCTCTAGTGGTCTTCAGTTCTTC	CASSSSGLQFF
TRBV27	15	TRBD1	few	TRBJ2-7	TGTGCCAGCAGTTCTTCCGGGACAGGGGAGCACGAGCAGTACTTC	CASSSSGTGEHEQYF
TRBV3-1	16	.	many	TRBJ2-1	TGTGCCAGCAGCCAAGATTGGAGAGTTCTTGACAATGAGCAGTTCTTC	CASSQDWRVLDNEQFF
TRBV4-3	17	TRBD2	once	TRBJ2-2	TGCGCCAGCAGCGAAGTAGCGGGAGGGCCTCGGCCCGGGGAGCTGTTTTTT	CASSEVAGGPRPGELFF
TRBV11-2	14	.	.	TRBJ2-1	TGTGCCAGCAGCTTAGGGGCCGGCTTCAATGAGCAGTTCTTC	CASSLGAGFNEQFF
TRBV5-1	15	TRBD2	few	TRBJ2-1	TGCGCCAGCAGACCGAGCGGGAGTTCATATGTTGAGCAGTTCTTC	CASRPSGSSYVEQFF
TRBV20-1	12	.	few	TRBJ1-1	TGCAGTGCTAGAGGGGTGAACACTGAAGCTTTCTTT	CSARGVNTEAFF
TRBV5-1	14	.	.	TRBJ1-1	TGCGCCAGCAGCTTGGCCGGATCGAACACTGAAGCTTTCTTT	CASSLAGSNTEAFF
TRBV29-1	22	TRBD2	many	TRBJ2-1	TGCAGCGCCTATCGCGGTACAGGGAAGTTTTCTACCCAGCGGGAGGACCTACATGAGCAGTTCTTC	CSAYRGTGKFSTQREDLHEQFF
TRBV9	15	.	few	TRBJ2-3	TGTGCCAGCAGCGTAGAACTGGCCGTTGGAGATACGCAGTATTTT	CASSVELAVGDTQYF
TRBV5-1	16	TRBD2	.	TRBJ2-1	TGCGCCAGCAGTCTAAGGAGGACTAGCGGATACAATGAGCAGTTCTTC	CASSLRRTSGYNEQFF
TRBV12-5	12	.	few	TRBJ1-2	TGTGCTAGTGTCAACTACAGAGATGGCTACACCTTC	CASVNYRDGYTF
TRBV3-1	14	.	few	TRBJ1-2	TGTGCCAGCAGCCAAAAACCGACAGGCTATGGCTACACCTTC	CASSQKPTGYGYTF
TRBV5-1	14	.	.	TRBJ1-2	TGCGCCAGCAGCCCAGAGGGCGTTCGAGGTGGCTACACCTTC	CASSPEGVRGGYTF
TRBV7-9	12	.	.	TRBJ2-1	TGTGCCAGCAGCTTTGGGCGGGAACGGGAGTTCTTC	CASSFGREREFF
TRBV28	15	.	once	TRBJ2-3	TGTGCCAGCAGTCGAGACTACGGGGTCACAGATACGCAGTATTTT	CASSRDYGVTDTQYF
TRBV4-3	15	.	.	TRBJ2-7	TGCGCCAGCAGCCAAGGCCTAAGCTCGCGATACGAGCAGTACTTC	CASSQGLSSRYEQYF
TRBV30	12	.	few	TRBJ1-2	TGTGCCTGGAGTGGGCAGGGATATGGCTACACCTTC	CAWSGQGYGYTF
TRBV7-2	11	.	few	TRBJ2-7	TGTGCCAGCAGCGCCCGATATGGGCAGTACTTC	CASSARYGQYF
TRBV5-6	14	.	.	TRBJ2-3	TGTGCCAGCAGCTTCGGGGCGGTAGGGGATACGCAGTATTTT	CASSFGAVGDTQYF
TRBV29-1	15	TRBD2	few	TRBJ2-5	TGCAGCGTTGAAAGGACTAGCGGGTACCAAGAGACCCAGTACTTC	CSVERTSGYQETQYF
TRBV20-1	13	.	.	TRBJ1-3	TGCAGTGCCTCGGCAGGTTCTGGAAACACCATATATTTT	CSASAGSGNTIYF
TRBV6-2/TRBV6-3	14	.	.	TRBJ1-2	TGTGCCAGCACGGAGCCAGGAACAAACTATGGCTACACCTTC	CASTEPGTNYGYTF
TRBV29-1	12	.	few	TRBJ2-7	TGCAGCGTTGTATGGGGCCCCCACGAGCAGTACTTC	CSVVWGPHEQYF
TRBV7-9	13	.	.	TRBJ1-4	TGTGCCGGAAGGACAGCAACTAATGAAAAACTGTTTTTT	CAGRTATNEKLFF
TRBV10-3	15	.	.	TRBJ2-3	TGTGCCATCAGTGACAGGCCGGGAAGCACAGATACGCAGTATTTT	CAISDRPGSTDTQYF
TRBV5-8	16	TRBD1	few	TRBJ2-1	TGTGCCAGCAGCTTTGAGGGAACAGGGGGCTACAATGAGCAGTTCTTC	CASSFEGTGGYNEQFF
TRBV12-5	12	.	few	TRBJ1-3	TGTGCTAGTGGTTCGAGGGGAAACACCATATATTTT	CASGSRGNTIYF
TRBV7-9	16	.	.	TRBJ2-2	TGTGCCAGCAGCTTCCCCCGAAACGGGAGTGCGGGGGAGCTGTTTTTT	CASSFPRNGSAGELFF
TRBV7-9	15	TRBD2	.	TRBJ2-3	TGTGCCAGCAGCAGACTAGCGGGAGAGCCAGATACGCAGTATTTT	CASSRLAGEPDTQYF
TRBV7-9	12	TRBD1	few	TRBJ1-2	TGTGCCAGCAGAGGGACAGACTATGGCTACACCTTC	CASRGTDYGYTF
TRBV2	14	.	few	TRBJ1-6	TGTGCCAGCAGTGAGGGAGGTTATAATTCACCCCTCCACTTT	CASSEGGYNSPLHF
TRBV5-5	16	.	.	TRBJ1-3	TGTGCCAGCAGCTTCTACCAGGGCCTCTCTGGAAACACCATATATTTT	CASSFYQGLSGNTIYF
TRBV20-1	14	.	.	TRBJ1-5	TGCAGTGCTAGCTCGGGATCGAGCAATCAGCCCCAGCATTTT	CSASSGSSNQPQHF
TRBV28	16	TRBD2	few	TRBJ2-7	TGTGCCAGCAGTGACCCCCTGTGGGGGAGGGCCGGTGAGCAGTACTTC	CASSDPLWGRAGEQYF
TRBV7-4	17	TRBD1	few	TRBJ2-4	TGTGCCAGCAGCGCCGGGACAGGGGTATTCGCCAAAAACATTCAGTACTTC	CASSAGTGVFAKNIQYF
TRBV5-1	16	.	.	TRBJ2-2	TGCGCCAGCAGCTCCGTGGGGCCAGCGAACACCGGGGAGCTGTTTTTT	CASSSVGPANTGELFF
TRBV7-2	14	.	few	TRBJ2-3	TGTGCCAGCAGCTTAGGTTCGGTTTGGGATACGCAGTATTTT	CASSLGSVWDTQYF
TRBV29-1	15	.	.	TRBJ1-2	TGCAGCGTTCCCCAAACACACCAGGGCGACTATGGCTACACCTTC	CSVPQTHQGDYGYTF